This T cell receptor beta chain was documented in a study of T cells after yellow fever vaccination. TCRdb re-derived calls from the 5' RACE reads in MiXCR, one entry per CDR3 protein. The data hold more than 95,000 distinct CDR3 sequences, with 13% to 15% observed a single time. The V end lost 10 bases, the J end lost 4 bases, and 7 bases lay between the germline ends. Germline values: CDR1 SGHTA, CDR2 FQGNSA. The CDR3 extends over 10 amino acids. Overall study findings and caveats: A secondary response was less intense yet reached its peak sooner, at day 5 versus 15.

This clonotype was seen only a few times. The antigen is not known. The chain is built from TRBV7-2 and TRBJ1-2; D remains ambiguous. The source is a man aged 18 to 30 who received the YFV17D yellow fever vaccine. The material was CD8+ T cells sorted from PBMCs, obtained 5 days after the yellow fever booster vaccination. CDR3 DNA sequence: TGTGCCACGCACTCCTATGGCTACACCTTC. Translating gives CATHSYGYTF.